This T cell receptor beta chain was sequenced for a study of blood T cell repertoires in COVID-19. Study-level background: Sources were T cells, B-cell-depleted T cells, or PBMCs; the material itself was cDNA or gDNA.

The V segment lost 5 bases and the J segment 0 bases; nucleotides outside the gene matches: 5. The CDR3 length is 17 residues. The germline gives CDR1 LNHNV, CDR2 YYDKDF (reference sequence). The table came from immunoSEQ multiplex PCR; TCRdb's copy has only in-frame clones and leaves some out. The sample shows roughly 25,000 clones, about 90% of them seen only once. The sequence was collected from a human donor in a cohort sampled during active COVID-19. The chain employs TRBV15 and TRBJ1-6; 9 bases are a match to TRBD1. Sequences were obtained from peripheral blood. The CDR3 DNA reads as TGTGCCACCAGCTTACAGGGGGCGAGCTCCTATAATTCACCCCTCCACTTT. Translating it yields CATSLQGASSYNSPLHF. The complete variable domain, with remaining parts taken from reference TRBV15 and TRBJ1-6, reads DAMVIQNPRYQVTQFGKPVTLSCSQTLNHNVMYWYQQKSSQAPKLLFHYYDKDFNNEADTPDNFQSRRPNTSFCFLDIRSPGLGDTAMYLCATSLQGASSYNSPLHFGNGTRLTVT.